The source of this T cell receptor beta chain is a study of T cells in localized non-small cell lung cancer. The protocol was immunoSEQ multiplex PCR, while the TCRdb copy is restricted to in-frame clones and leaves out a portion. The data contain approximately 21,000 clones, less than 90% of them seen just once; the ten biggest clones take up 10% to 15%. Overall study results and limits: Owing to sequencing of a solitary tumor region, heterogeneity cannot be discounted. Appearing in adjacent lung were a median about 59 of the top 100 tumor clones. Elevated circulating T cell density in blood was associated with longer overall survival.

V lost 2 bases and J lost 2, with 13 bases in between. The germline V gene encodes CDR1 SGHNT and CDR2 YYREEE (reference sequence). This CDR3 spans 15 amino acids. Regarding this clone: Its antigen is undetermined.

The chain recombines TRBV5-4 with TRBJ2-5; D call uncertain. The sequencing used peripheral blood, collected before any cancer treatment. The sequence was obtained from a male donor aged 60 or over with stage I lung adenocarcinoma. In DNA form, the CDR3 reads TGTGCCAGCAGCTTCCTCCCAGAAAAACAAGAGACCCAGTACTTC. Protein product: CASSFLPEKQETQYF.